Listed below are T cell receptor beta chains from one sample, sequenced in a study of T cell repertoires in cytomegalovirus infection. TCRdb reprocessed the reads with MiXCR, giving one entry per CDR3 protein. The top ten clones hold roughly a fifth of a sample with fewer than 85,000 distinct CDR3 sequences, approximately 3.6% of them seen once. Sequenced sample: PBMCs. The receptors were sampled from a human donor in good health (CMV status not recorded). Some clones in this sample may be carry-over from other donors' samples. CDR3s include the opening cysteine and the closing phenylalanine or tryptophan. Fields, in order: CDR3 protein, CDR3 DNA, D gene, J gene, CDR3 length, V gene, clone size. A D gene is named only where the DNA matches it firmly. Clone sizes are given selectively: once, few, many, or a class where the clone is expanded.

CASREQGSRGNEQFF TGTGCCAGCAGAGAACAGGGTTCTAGGGGGAATGAGCAGTTCTTC . TRBJ2-1 15 TRBV28 few
CASRQDRAETQYF TGTGCCAGCAGACAGGACAGGGCTGAGACCCAGTACTTC TRBD1 TRBJ2-5 13 TRBV12-3/TRBV12-4 few
CASSLQPPGQLKETQYF TGTGCCAGCAGCTTACAACCACCGGGACAGCTAAAAGAGACCCAGTACTTC TRBD1 TRBJ2-5 17 TRBV7-2 many
CASSLSPEGSEQFF TGTGCCAGCAGTTTATCTCCTGAGGGCAGTGAGCAGTTCTTC . TRBJ2-1 14 TRBV12-3/TRBV12-4 many
CASSLKLGFTDTQYF TGTGCCAGCAGCTTAAAACTTGGATTCACAGATACGCAGTATTTT . TRBJ2-3 15 TRBV7-6 many
CASSQEQQSYEQYF TGTGCCAGCAGCCAAGAGCAGCAGAGCTACGAGCAGTACTTC . TRBJ2-7 14 TRBV4-2 many
CASSHDRDTEAFF TGTGCCAGCAGCCATGACAGGGACACTGAAGCTTTCTTT TRBD1 TRBJ1-1 13 TRBV6-6 many
CASSLGEMPYNEQFF TGCGCCAGCAGCCTAGGGGAGATGCCCTACAATGAGCAGTTCTTC . TRBJ2-1 15 TRBV5-1 many
CASSLGLTYNSPLHF TGTGCCAGCAGCTTAGGACTGACCTATAATTCACCCCTCCACTTT . TRBJ1-6 15 TRBV7-9 many
CASSSHRAGANVLTF TGTGCCAGCAGCTCACACAGGGCTGGGGCCAACGTCCTGACTTTC . TRBJ2-6 15 TRBV5-4 many
CASSHGQGREETQYF TGTGCCAGCAGTCACGGACAGGGGAGGGAAGAGACCCAGTACTTC TRBD1 TRBJ2-5 15 TRBV5-4 many
CASRRDPASSYEQYF TGTGCCAGCAGAAGGGACCCGGCGAGCTCCTACGAGCAGTACTTC . TRBJ2-7 15 TRBV28 many
CASSPGGDQETQYF TGTGCCAGCAGCCCTGGGGGAGACCAAGAGACCCAGTACTTC . TRBJ2-5 14 TRBV11-3 many
CASSLDMKGYEQYF TGCGCCAGCAGCTTGGACATGAAGGGATACGAGCAGTACTTC . TRBJ2-7 14 TRBV5-1 many
CAISGEGRTYEQYF TGTGCCATCAGTGGAGAGGGACGGACCTACGAGCAGTACTTC . TRBJ2-7 14 TRBV10-3 many
CASSFSGTGNTEAFF TGTGCCAGCAGCTTCAGCGGGACGGGGAACACTGAAGCTTTCTTT . TRBJ1-1 15 TRBV7-8 many
CASRQQGGNPEQYF TGTGCCAGCAGACAACAGGGGGGCAACCCCGAGCAGTACTTC TRBD1 TRBJ2-7 14 TRBV11-2 many
CASSPSLVADTQYF TGTGCCAGCAGCCCGTCCCTCGTAGCAGATACGCAGTATTTT . TRBJ2-3 14 TRBV7-2 many
CASSQPTGFYGYTF TGTGCCAGCAGCCAACCAACAGGGTTTTACGGCTACACCTTC . TRBJ1-2 14 TRBV7-9 many
CASSLLGGGPGNEQFF TGTGCCAGCAGCTTATTGGGGGGGGGGCCTGGGAATGAGCAGTTCTTC . TRBJ2-1 16 TRBV7-2 many
CSAPQTGLNTEAFF TGCAGTGCTCCCCAGACAGGGTTGAACACTGAAGCTTTCTTT TRBD1 TRBJ1-1 14 TRBV20-1 many
CASSPGQSKNIQYF TGTGCCAGCTCACCAGGGCAGTCCAAAAACATTCAGTACTTC . TRBJ2-4 14 TRBV18 .
CGSSAGGLTRYNEQFF TGTGGCAGCAGCGCTGGGGGTTTAACCCGCTACAATGAGCAGTTCTTC . TRBJ2-1 16 TRBV11-3 .
CASSLAGLTYHNEQFF TGTGCCAGCAGCTTGGCCGGATTGACATACCACAATGAGCAGTTCTTC . TRBJ2-1 16 TRBV5-4 many
CASSPENF TGTGCCAGCAGCCCTGAAAACTTC . TRBJ2-7 8 TRBV7-9 many
CASSLPGRVIAGEQFF TGTGCCAGCAGCCTACCGGGGAGGGTTATTGCCGGTGAGCAGTTCTTC TRBD2 TRBJ2-1 16 TRBV7-2 many